The 21 T cell receptor beta chains listed next were all sequenced from one sample in a study of T cell responses to AZD1222 COVID-19 vaccine. Method: immunoSEQ multiplex PCR; TCRdb's copy keeps in-frame clones and lacks some. In the table there are around 250,000 clones, approximately 95% of which are singletons. The source was peripheral blood, collected on day 0 of AZD1222 vaccination. Source of these receptors: an adult in good health.

This clone was picked up one time. V is TRBV10-3 and J is TRBJ2-7, with 7 bases fitting TRBD1. The CDR3 spans 14 residues. Germline trimming cut 8 bases from V and 2 bases from J; bases unmatched to any gene: 9. Germline CDR1 and CDR2: ENHRY and SYGVKD. The CDR3 nucleotides are TGTGCCATCCAGCTAGGGGACAGACCCTACGAGCAGTACTTC. Amino acid sequence: CAIQLGDRPYEQYF.

This sequence joins TRBV2 and TRBJ2-7; D is unresolved. The CDR3 is made up of 10 amino acids. Per the germline V gene, CDR1 is SNHLY and CDR2 is FYNNEI. Trimming left V 6 bases short and J 5 bases short, with 5 bases between. The CDR3 region is CASSVDEQYF. CDR3 DNA: TGTGCCAGCAGCGTCGACGAGCAGTACTTC.

This rearrangement joins TRBV5-6 to TRBJ1-3, with D possibly being TRBD1 (6 bases). Germline lookup yields CDR1 SGHDT and CDR2 YYEEEE. Trimming stripped 3 bases from V and 0 bases from J, with 16 bases between. This CDR3 is 17 amino acids long. CDR3 protein: CASSWGATVSSGNTIYF. The CDR3 coding sequence is TGTGCCAGCAGCTGGGGGGCGACAGTGAGCTCTGGAAACACCATATATTTT.

The table lists this clone with a count of one. V is TRBV6-4 and J is TRBJ1-6; no firm D call. Germline V CDR1 and CDR2: MRHNA, SNTAGT. The CDR3 is 13 amino acids. Trimming removed 6 bases at V and 2 bases at J, with 5 bases between. The CDR3, as DNA: TGTGCCAGCAGGGCGGCCTATAATTCACCCCTCCACTTT. Its protein product is CASRAAYNSPLHF.

This chain joins TRBV6-5 and TRBJ2-1, with TRBD2 matching over 9 bases. This CDR3 comprises 15 residues. V dropped 6 bases and J dropped 6; count of bases not matched to a gene: 9. Germline CDR1 is MNHEY and CDR2 is SVGAGI. This chain's CDR3 is CASRFSGSWRNEQFF. The CDR3 coding sequence is TGTGCCAGCAGATTTAGCGGGAGTTGGCGCAATGAGCAGTTCTTC.

CDR3 DNA: TGCGCCAGCAGCGCGGAAGGCGGGAGAGAGTACGAGCAGTACTTC. It specifies CASSAEGGREYEQYF. The V call is TRBV5-1, the J call TRBJ2-7, with 7 positions matching TRBD2. The CDR3 consists of 15 residues. In germline, CDR1 is SGHRS, CDR2 YFSETQ. The J segment lost 4 bases and the V segment lost 4 bases, leaving 11 bases of the junction unmatched.

This clone was observed once. The chain joins TRBV28 to TRBJ2-1; D gene unclear. This CDR3 has 12 amino acids. From germline, CDR1 is MDHEN and CDR2 SYDVKM. V dropped 8 bases and J dropped 9 bases, with 14 bases sitting between them. The CDR3, as DNA: TGTGCCAGCTCGTCTTTTACTGGTGAGCAGTTCTTC. As protein: CASSSFTGEQFF.

The table lists this clone with a few counts. The rearrangement joins TRBV28 to TRBJ2-7; 9 bases are shared with TRBD1. The length of the CDR3 is 14 residues. CDR1 and CDR2 (germline): MDHEN, SYDVKM. J gave up 5 bases and V 6 bases, and 8 bases lay outside the gene matches. The CDR3 loop is CASSPRDRVHEQYF. CDR3 sequence (DNA): TGTGCCAGCAGCCCTCGGGACAGGGTACACGAGCAGTACTTC.

The V call is TRBV24-1, the J call TRBJ1-1; D is unresolved. The V end lost 9 bases, the J end lost 7 bases, and 14 bases lay between the germline ends. CDR3 length: 12 residues. Germline CDR1 KGHDR, CDR2 SFDVKD. CDR3 DNA: TGTGCCACCCGCAGCCGGACCTATGAAGCTTTCTTT. It translates to CATRSRTYEAFF.

This clone was seen only once. The V gene is TRBV7-8, the J gene TRBJ1-1; D gene ambiguous. V lost 3 bases and J lost 1, with 15 bases in between. The CDR3 loop spans 16 amino acids. Germline values: CDR1 SGHVS, CDR2 FQNEAQ. The CDR3 reads CASSLKKRPENTEAFF. CDR3 nucleotide sequence: TGTGCCAGCAGCTTGAAGAAACGACCGGAGAACACTGAAGCTTTCTTT.

This chain links TRBV4-3 with TRBJ2-7; tentatively, D is TRBD2 (5 bases). V lost 0 bases, J lost 5 bases, and 17 bases lay in between. Per the germline V gene, CDR1 is LGHNA and CDR2 is YSLEER. CDR3 length: 16 amino acids. In nucleotides, the CDR3 is TGCGCCAGCAGCCAAGATTGGAAAGGATTGAGGGACGAGCAGTACTTC. Encoded protein: CASSQDWKGLRDEQYF.

This clone was observed a single time. The chain joins TRBV4-2 to TRBJ2-1; 10 positions agree with TRBD2. V was pared by 1 base and J by 2 bases, with 5 bases of the junction left unmatched. The CDR3 loop spans 17 amino acids. Germline CDR1 is LGHNA and CDR2 is YNFKEQ. The CDR3 loop reads CASSQAPSGGPYNEQFF. Written as DNA, the CDR3 is TGTGCCAGCAGCCAAGCTCCTAGCGGGGGCCCCTACAATGAGCAGTTCTTC.

The rearrangement links TRBV12-5 to TRBJ2-5; 12 positions agree with TRBD1. The CDR3 runs to 16 residues. Germline CDR1 is LGHNT and CDR2 is FRNRAP. With V trimmed by 5 bases and J by 5 bases, 9 bases remained unmatched. The DNA of the CDR3 is TGTGCTAGTGGTACCTCCGGGACAGGGGGCGGGGAGACCCAGTACTTC. This sequence encodes CASGTSGTGGGETQYF.

The chain recombines TRBV28 with TRBJ1-5, with D tentatively TRBD1 (6 bases). V was clipped by 6 bases and J by 6 bases, with 15 bases between them. The CDR3 runs 14 residues. Germline CDR1 reads MDHEN; CDR2 reads SYDVKM. DNA for the CDR3: TGTGCCAGCAGCTACCCAACAGGGATTCAGCCCCAGCATTTT. Translation gives CASSYPTGIQPQHF. The variable domain in full, with the rest retrieved from reference TRBV28 and TRBJ1-5, is DVKVTQSSRYLVKRTGEKVFLECVQDMDHENMFWYRQDPGLGLRLIYFSYDVKMKEKGDIPEGYSVSREKKERFSLILESASTNQTSMYLCASSYPTGIQPQHFGDGTRLSIL.

V and J are TRBV28 and TRBJ2-2, with D possibly TRBD2 on 5 matching bases. Trimming pared 7 bases from V and 7 bases from J, leaving 19 bases between. The CDR3 length is 15 residues. Per germline, CDR1 MDHEN and CDR2 SYDVKM. This chain's CDR3 is CASTPKGSWVGELFF. CDR3 nucleotide sequence: TGTGCCAGCACCCCAAAAGGGAGTTGGGTCGGGGAGCTGTTTTTT.

This chain links TRBV11-2 with TRBJ2-2, with 8 bases fitting TRBD1. Germline CDR1 is SGHAT and CDR2 is FQNNGV. The CDR3 is 17 amino acids. V dropped 2 bases and J dropped 3; count of bases not matched to a gene: 8. CDR3 sequence (DNA): TGTGCCAGCAGCTTATGGCCGGACAGGGCGGACACCGGGGAGCTGTTTTTT. It codes for CASSLWPDRADTGELFF.

This chain connects TRBV7-3 to TRBJ2-7; tentative D call: TRBD1 (5 bases). V gave up 6 bases and J gave up 0 bases, with 9 bases separating them. In germline, CDR1 is SGHTA, CDR2 FQGTGA. This CDR3 spans 13 amino acids. The chain's CDR3 is CASRQVVSYEQYF. As DNA, the CDR3 is TGTGCCAGCAGACAGGTAGTCTCCTACGAGCAGTACTTC. Full variable domain (outside the CDR3, taken from reference TRBV7-3 and TRBJ2-7): GAGVSQTPSNKVTEKGKYVELRCDPISGHTALYWYRQSLGQGPEFLIYFQGTGAADDSGLPNDRFFAVRPEGSVSTLKIQRTERGDSAVYLCASRQVVSYEQYFGPGTRLTVT.

V is TRBV3-1 (or the pseudogene TRBV3-2) and J is TRBJ2-5; D uncertain. Trimming removed 1 base from V and 5 bases from J, with 11 bases in between. The CDR3 loop spans 14 amino acids. The germline CDR1 and CDR2 sequences are LGHDT and YNNKEL (reference sequence). CDR3 coding DNA: TGTGCCAGCAGCCAAGTTCCTACCGGGGAGACCCAGTACTTC. Protein sequence: CASSQVPTGETQYF.

This clone was counted once. This chain connects TRBV18 to TRBJ2-1; no firm D call. Trimming took 6 bases from V and 0 from J, leaving 9 bases between them. The CDR3 length is 14 residues. Germline lookup yields CDR1 KGHSH and CDR2 LQKENI. CDR3 in DNA: TGTGCCAGCTCTCGGAGCAGCTCCTACAATGAGCAGTTCTTC. As protein: CASSRSSSYNEQFF.

V usage is TRBV2 and J usage is TRBJ2-7, with a weak D call TRBD2 (5 bases). V was trimmed by 7 bases and J by 6 bases, leaving 19 bases between them. The CDR3 runs to 14 residues. Germline CDR1 reads SNHLY; CDR2 reads FYNNEI. The CDR3 region is CASIGRGEPGEQYF. Here the CDR3 DNA reads TGTGCCAGCATAGGACGTGGGGAGCCGGGCGAGCAGTACTTC.

The V gene is TRBV5-1, the J gene TRBJ2-5, with a tentative D call TRBD1 (6 bases). The CDR3 consists of 14 residues. V was cut by 1 base and J by 10 bases, with 17 bases left in between. Per the germline V gene, CDR1 is SGHRS and CDR2 is YFSETQ. The CDR3 reads CASSLWAGDGVQYF. In nucleotides, the CDR3 is TGCGCCAGCAGCTTGTGGGCAGGGGACGGGGTCCAGTACTTC. Full variable domain (missing parts from reference TRBV5-1 and TRBJ2-5): KAGVTQTPRYLIKTRGQQVTLSCSPISGHRSVSWYQQTPGQGLQFLFEYFSETQRNKGNFPGRFSGRQFSNSRSEMNVSTLELGDSALYLCASSLWAGDGVQYFGPGTRLLVL.